The rows below give T cell receptor beta chains drawn from one sample of a study of blood T cells in healthy people across ages. TCRdb fed the 5' RACE reads into MiXCR, producing one record per CDR3 protein. The repertoire holds about 670,000 distinct CDR3 sequences, with 40% to 45% as singletons. The specimen sequenced was blood. The receptors come from a man older than 75 in good health. Each CDR3 is given with its conserved first and last residue. Fields, in order: V gene, J gene, clone size, CDR3 protein. Clone size is shown for a subset of rows, as once, few, many or a class of expanded clone.

v_gene: TRBV20-1; j_gene: TRBJ2-7; abundance: .; CDR3aa: CSARTLTGLRAYEQYF
v_gene: TRBV15; j_gene: TRBJ1-4; abundance: .; CDR3aa: CATSRDIGCNEKLFF
v_gene: TRBV27; j_gene: TRBJ2-7; abundance: .; CDR3aa: CASRGQGSRSYEQYF
v_gene: TRBV4-2; j_gene: TRBJ2-7; abundance: .; CDR3aa: CASSQDTGGAGEQYF
v_gene: TRBV27; j_gene: TRBJ1-1; abundance: few; CDR3aa: CASSLVLATRGTEAFF
v_gene: TRBV20-1; j_gene: TRBJ1-1; abundance: once; CDR3aa: CSAQPGRVGNTEAFF
v_gene: TRBV9; j_gene: TRBJ2-7; abundance: few; CDR3aa: CASSVGGLAGDEQYF
v_gene: TRBV11-2; j_gene: TRBJ2-5; abundance: .; CDR3aa: CASRPRLAEETQYF
v_gene: TRBV4-2; j_gene: TRBJ2-3; abundance: once; CDR3aa: CASSSPGTGGADTQYF
v_gene: TRBV20-1; j_gene: TRBJ1-6; abundance: many; CDR3aa: CSAPLGGDQNSPLHF
v_gene: TRBV11-2; j_gene: TRBJ2-4; abundance: .; CDR3aa: CASSLDRSSGIRWQYF
v_gene: TRBV4-1; j_gene: TRBJ2-3; abundance: few; CDR3aa: CASSQTGTRVDTQYF
v_gene: TRBV2; j_gene: TRBJ2-6; abundance: few; CDR3aa: CASRADRTSGANVLTF
v_gene: TRBV6-2/TRBV6-3; j_gene: TRBJ2-5; abundance: .; CDR3aa: CASSGQHQTQYF
v_gene: TRBV4-3; j_gene: TRBJ2-5; abundance: few; CDR3aa: CASSQDYKRGRETQYF
v_gene: TRBV6-2/TRBV6-3; j_gene: .; abundance: few; CDR3aa: CASSKQPSTGSEETQYF
v_gene: TRBV15; j_gene: TRBJ2-7; abundance: .; CDR3aa: CATSRPGQGTYEQYF
v_gene: TRBV6-6; j_gene: TRBJ1-5; abundance: .; CDR3aa: CASNMGQHNQPQHF
v_gene: TRBV4-1; j_gene: TRBJ1-5; abundance: .; CDR3aa: CASSQEGGAGGFSNQPQHF
v_gene: TRBV20-1; j_gene: TRBJ2-5; abundance: .; CDR3aa: CSAPGRGSGVQETQYF
v_gene: TRBV4-2; j_gene: TRBJ1-6; abundance: .; CDR3aa: CASSQDFRGSNSPLHF
v_gene: TRBV11-2; j_gene: TRBJ2-1; abundance: .; CDR3aa: CASSSYRVGRGGQFF
v_gene: TRBV5-6; j_gene: TRBJ2-5; abundance: .; CDR3aa: CASSLDRGPQETQYF
v_gene: TRBV20-1; j_gene: TRBJ2-1; abundance: .; CDR3aa: CSAREASGRGNEQFF
v_gene: TRBV6-5; j_gene: TRBJ2-1; abundance: .; CDR3aa: CASSYINEQFF
v_gene: TRBV4-3; j_gene: TRBJ2-3; abundance: many; CDR3aa: CASSQDLSTDTQYF
v_gene: TRBV4-3; j_gene: TRBJ2-3; abundance: .; CDR3aa: CASSQEPGTDTQNF
v_gene: TRBV20-1; j_gene: TRBJ2-7; abundance: few; CDR3aa: CSATGTSGGPADEQYF
v_gene: TRBV7-9; j_gene: TRBJ2-2; abundance: .; CDR3aa: CASSAYRSGNTGELFF
v_gene: TRBV7-9; j_gene: TRBJ1-5; abundance: .; CDR3aa: CASSFTENQPQHF
v_gene: TRBV6-2/TRBV6-3; j_gene: TRBJ1-1; abundance: .; CDR3aa: CASSDGPGAFF
v_gene: TRBV7-2; j_gene: TRBJ2-1; abundance: .; CDR3aa: CASSLSKYNEQFF
v_gene: TRBV6-2/TRBV6-3; j_gene: TRBJ2-7; abundance: .; CDR3aa: CASSPYLGYEQYF
v_gene: TRBV19; j_gene: TRBJ2-1; abundance: few; CDR3aa: CASSMGTGSRNEQFF
v_gene: TRBV3-1; j_gene: TRBJ2-7; abundance: .; CDR3aa: CASSQLTPTGKPYEQYF
v_gene: TRBV27; j_gene: TRBJ1-2; abundance: .; CDR3aa: CASSSGLSNYGYTF
v_gene: TRBV28; j_gene: TRBJ2-7; abundance: few; CDR3aa: CASSFGRYEQYF
v_gene: TRBV25-1; j_gene: TRBJ1-2; abundance: .; CDR3aa: CASSEFKNYGYTF
v_gene: TRBV20-1; j_gene: TRBJ1-6; abundance: few; CDR3aa: CSARDSRDSGISPLHF
v_gene: TRBV7-9; j_gene: TRBJ1-1; abundance: .; CDR3aa: CASSSDVGGNMNTEAFF
v_gene: TRBV5-1; j_gene: TRBJ2-7; abundance: many; CDR3aa: CASSLFVIQYF
v_gene: TRBV7-2; j_gene: TRBJ2-7; abundance: many; CDR3aa: CASSHSGQGSLEQYF
v_gene: TRBV4-2; j_gene: TRBJ2-3; abundance: .; CDR3aa: CDSSPTGGTDTQYF
v_gene: TRBV9; j_gene: TRBJ2-3; abundance: .; CDR3aa: CASSGTSGRTTDTQYF
v_gene: TRBV20-1; j_gene: TRBJ2-7; abundance: few; CDR3aa: CSASEREQYF
v_gene: TRBV7-2; j_gene: TRBJ2-7; abundance: few; CDR3aa: CASSLYTLEGYEQYF
v_gene: TRBV25-1; j_gene: TRBJ2-6; abundance: .; CDR3aa: CASESGTGANVLTF
v_gene: TRBV6-1; j_gene: TRBJ2-1; abundance: few; CDR3aa: CASLRRTNNEQFF
v_gene: TRBV5-1; j_gene: .; abundance: .; CDR3aa: CASSSILAGGETQYF
v_gene: TRBV6-4; j_gene: TRBJ2-4; abundance: .; CDR3aa: CASTPSGGPVQYF
v_gene: TRBV12-3/TRBV12-4; j_gene: TRBJ2-3; abundance: .; CDR3aa: CASSLGDSGGTDTQYF
v_gene: TRBV5-1; j_gene: TRBJ2-5; abundance: .; CDR3aa: CASSSPDRQETQYF
v_gene: TRBV7-2; j_gene: TRBJ2-1; abundance: .; CDR3aa: CASVLAGGPDEQFF